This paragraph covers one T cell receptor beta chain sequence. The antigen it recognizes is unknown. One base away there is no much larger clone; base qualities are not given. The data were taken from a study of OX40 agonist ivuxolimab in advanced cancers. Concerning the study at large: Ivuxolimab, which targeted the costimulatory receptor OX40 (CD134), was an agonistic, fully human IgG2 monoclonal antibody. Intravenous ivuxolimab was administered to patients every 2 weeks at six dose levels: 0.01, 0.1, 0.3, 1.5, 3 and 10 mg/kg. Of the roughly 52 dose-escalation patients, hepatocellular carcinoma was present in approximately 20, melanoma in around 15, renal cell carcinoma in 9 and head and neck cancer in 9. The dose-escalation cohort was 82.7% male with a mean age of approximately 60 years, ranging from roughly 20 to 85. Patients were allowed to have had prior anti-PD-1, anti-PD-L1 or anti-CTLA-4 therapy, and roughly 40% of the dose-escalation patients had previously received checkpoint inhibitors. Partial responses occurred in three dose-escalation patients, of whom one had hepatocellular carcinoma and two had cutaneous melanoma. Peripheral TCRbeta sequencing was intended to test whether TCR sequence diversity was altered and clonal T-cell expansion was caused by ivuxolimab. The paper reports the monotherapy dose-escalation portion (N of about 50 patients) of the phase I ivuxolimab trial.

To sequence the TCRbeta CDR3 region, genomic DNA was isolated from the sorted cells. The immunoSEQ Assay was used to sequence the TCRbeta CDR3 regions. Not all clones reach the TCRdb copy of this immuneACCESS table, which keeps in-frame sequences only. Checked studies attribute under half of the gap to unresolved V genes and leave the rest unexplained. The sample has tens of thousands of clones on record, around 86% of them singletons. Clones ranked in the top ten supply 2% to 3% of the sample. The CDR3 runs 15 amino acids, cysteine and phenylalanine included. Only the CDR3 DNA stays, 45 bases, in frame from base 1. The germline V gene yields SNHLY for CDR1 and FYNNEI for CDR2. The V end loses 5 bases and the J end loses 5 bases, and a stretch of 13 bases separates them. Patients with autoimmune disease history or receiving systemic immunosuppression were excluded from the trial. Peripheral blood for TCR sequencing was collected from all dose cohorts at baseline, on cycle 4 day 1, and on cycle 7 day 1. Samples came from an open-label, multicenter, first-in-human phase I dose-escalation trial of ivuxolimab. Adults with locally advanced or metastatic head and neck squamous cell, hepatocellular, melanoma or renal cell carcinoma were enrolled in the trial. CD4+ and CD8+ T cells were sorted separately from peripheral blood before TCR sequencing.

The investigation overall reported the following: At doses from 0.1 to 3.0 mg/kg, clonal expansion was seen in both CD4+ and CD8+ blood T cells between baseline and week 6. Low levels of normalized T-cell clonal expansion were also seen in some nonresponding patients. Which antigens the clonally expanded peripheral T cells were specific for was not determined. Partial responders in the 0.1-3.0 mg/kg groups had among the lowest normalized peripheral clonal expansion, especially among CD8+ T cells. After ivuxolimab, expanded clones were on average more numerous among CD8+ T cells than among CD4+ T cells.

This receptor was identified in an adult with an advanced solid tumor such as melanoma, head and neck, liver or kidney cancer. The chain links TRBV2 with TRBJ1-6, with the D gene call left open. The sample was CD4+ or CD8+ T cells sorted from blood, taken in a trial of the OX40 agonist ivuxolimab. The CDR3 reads CASSNSAGDNSPLHF. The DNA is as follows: TGTGCCAGCAGTAACTCCGCCGGGGATAATTCACCCCTCCACTTT.